This T cell receptor (beta chain) emerged from a study of identical twins. In its sample, this clonotype was seen a few times. Antigen specificity is unknown. Study conclusions and caveats: Twins showed weaker excess sharing in their beta out-of-frame sequences.

There are 17 residues in the CDR3. Germline lookup yields CDR1 DFQATT and CDR2 SNEGSKA (reference sequence). Losses at the gene ends were 3 bases for V and 5 bases for J; bases not matched to a gene: 9. A template switching step contributed a universal primer site, while unique molecular identifiers were present in the cDNA. TCRdb recomputed calls from the 5' RACE reads with MiXCR, one row per CDR3 protein. Of fewer than 650,000 distinct CDR3 sequences in the sample, just over 7% were seen once. There were only healthy Caucasians among the donors. These data also formed part of another study, on yellow fever vaccine responses in identical twins.

Sequencing used PBMCs. The receptor was isolated from a woman younger than 35 in good health. The chain is built from TRBV20-1 and TRBJ2-3; 15 bases align to TRBD2. Written as DNA, the CDR3 is TGCAGTGCTAGCCCGGGACTAGCGGGAGGCAGGGAAGATACGCAGTATTTT. Protein: CSASPGLAGGREDTQYF.